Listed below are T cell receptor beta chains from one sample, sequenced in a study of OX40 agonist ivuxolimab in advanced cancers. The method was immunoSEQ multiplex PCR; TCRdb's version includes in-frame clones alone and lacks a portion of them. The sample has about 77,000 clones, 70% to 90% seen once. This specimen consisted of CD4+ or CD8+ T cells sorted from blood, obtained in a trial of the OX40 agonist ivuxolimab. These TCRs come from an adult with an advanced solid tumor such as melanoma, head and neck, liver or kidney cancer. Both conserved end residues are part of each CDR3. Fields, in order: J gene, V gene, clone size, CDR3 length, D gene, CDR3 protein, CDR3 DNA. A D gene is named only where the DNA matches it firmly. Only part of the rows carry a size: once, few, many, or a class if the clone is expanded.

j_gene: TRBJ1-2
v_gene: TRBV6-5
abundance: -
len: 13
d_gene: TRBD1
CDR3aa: CASSYSGQGGYTF
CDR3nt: TGTGCCAGCAGTTACTCGGGACAGGGTGGCTACACCTTC

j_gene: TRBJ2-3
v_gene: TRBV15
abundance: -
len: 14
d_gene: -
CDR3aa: CATSRGGERDTQYF
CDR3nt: TGTGCCACCAGCCGAGGGGGAGAGAGAGATACGCAGTATTTT

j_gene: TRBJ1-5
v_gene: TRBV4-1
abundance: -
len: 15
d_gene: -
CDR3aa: CASSQDRRGNQPQHF
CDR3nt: TGCGCCAGCAGCCAAGATCGGAGGGGTAATCAGCCCCAGCATTTT

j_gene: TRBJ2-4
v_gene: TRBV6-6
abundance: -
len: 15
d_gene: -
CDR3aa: CASSYSRGSQNIQYF
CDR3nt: TGTGCCAGCAGTTACTCAAGGGGCTCCCAAAACATTCAGTACTTC

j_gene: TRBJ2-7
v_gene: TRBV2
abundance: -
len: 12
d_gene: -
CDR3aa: CASRADSVEQYF
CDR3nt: TGTGCCAGCAGGGCGGACTCGGTCGAGCAGTACTTC

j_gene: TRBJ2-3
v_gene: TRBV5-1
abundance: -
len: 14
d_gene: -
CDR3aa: CASSLQEFTDTQYF
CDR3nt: TGCGCCAGCAGCTTACAGGAATTCACAGATACGCAGTATTTT

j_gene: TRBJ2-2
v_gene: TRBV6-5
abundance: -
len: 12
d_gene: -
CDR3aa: CASSRNTGELFF
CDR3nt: TGTGCCAGCAGCAGGAACACCGGGGAGCTGTTTTTT

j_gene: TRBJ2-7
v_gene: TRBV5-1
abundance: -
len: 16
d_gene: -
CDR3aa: CASSLGSGTVSYEQYF
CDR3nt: TGCGCCAGCAGCTTGGGTTCCGGGACGGTGTCCTACGAGCAGTACTTC

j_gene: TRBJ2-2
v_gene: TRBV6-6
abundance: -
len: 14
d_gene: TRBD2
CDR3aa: CAGRLAGGTGELFF
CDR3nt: TGTGCCGGAAGACTAGCGGGGGGGACCGGGGAGCTGTTTTTT

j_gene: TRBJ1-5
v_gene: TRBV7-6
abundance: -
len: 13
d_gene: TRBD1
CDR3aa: CASSGQENQPQHF
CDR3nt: TGTGCCAGCAGCGGACAGGAGAATCAGCCCCAGCATTTT

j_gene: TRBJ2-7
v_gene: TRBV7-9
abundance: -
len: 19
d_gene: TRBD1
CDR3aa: CASSLGWTGGSHSIYEQYF
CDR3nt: TGTGCCAGCAGCTTAGGCTGGACAGGGGGCTCCCATAGCATCTACGAGCAGTACTTC

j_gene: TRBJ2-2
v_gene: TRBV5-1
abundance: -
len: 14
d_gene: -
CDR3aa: CASYGGASTGELFF
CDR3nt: TGCGCCAGCTACGGGGGAGCGAGCACCGGGGAGCTGTTTTTT

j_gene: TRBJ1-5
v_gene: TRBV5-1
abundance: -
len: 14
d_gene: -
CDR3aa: CASSLDGVKQPQHF
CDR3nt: TGCGCCAGCAGCTTGGACGGGGTAAAACAGCCCCAGCATTTT

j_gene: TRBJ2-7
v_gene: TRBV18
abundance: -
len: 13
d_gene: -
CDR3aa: CASSRDRTYEQYF
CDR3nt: TGTGCCAGCTCACGTGACAGGACCTACGAGCAGTACTTC

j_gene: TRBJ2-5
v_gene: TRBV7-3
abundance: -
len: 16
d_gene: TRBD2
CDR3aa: CASSLGIGLAEETQYF
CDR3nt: TGTGCCAGCAGCTTAGGGATAGGGCTAGCGGAAGAGACCCAGTACTTC

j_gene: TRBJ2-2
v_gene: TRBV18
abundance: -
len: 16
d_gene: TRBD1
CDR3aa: CASSPGTGDLTGELFF
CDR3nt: TGTGCCAGCTCGCCCGGGACAGGGGATCTAACCGGGGAGCTGTTTTTT

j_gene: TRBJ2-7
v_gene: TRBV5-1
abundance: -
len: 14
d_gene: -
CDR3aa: CASWTDPGPGEQYF
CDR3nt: TGCGCCAGCTGGACGGATCCCGGCCCGGGGGAGCAGTACTTC

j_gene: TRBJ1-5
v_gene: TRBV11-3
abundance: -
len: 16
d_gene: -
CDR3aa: CASSLWVPGVNQPQHF
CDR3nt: TGTGCCAGCAGCTTATGGGTGCCTGGGGTAAACCAGCCCCAGCATTTT

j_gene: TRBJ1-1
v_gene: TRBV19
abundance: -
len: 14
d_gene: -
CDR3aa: CASTVAGRETEAFF
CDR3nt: TGTGCCAGTACAGTCGCGGGGCGGGAGACTGAAGCTTTCTTT

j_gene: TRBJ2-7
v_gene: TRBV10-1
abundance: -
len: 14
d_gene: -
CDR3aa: CASSAGQSRYEQYF
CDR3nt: TGCGCCAGCAGTGCGGGACAAAGTCGGTACGAGCAGTACTTC

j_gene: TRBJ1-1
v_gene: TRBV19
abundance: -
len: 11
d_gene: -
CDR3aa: CASSILSEAFF
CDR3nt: TGTGCCAGTAGTATACTCTCCGAAGCTTTCTTT

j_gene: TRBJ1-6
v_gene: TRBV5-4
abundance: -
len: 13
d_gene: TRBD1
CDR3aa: CASRTPGQGPLHF
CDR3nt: TGTGCCAGCAGAACACCGGGACAGGGACCCCTCCACTTT

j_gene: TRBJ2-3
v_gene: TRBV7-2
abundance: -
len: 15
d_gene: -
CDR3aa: CASSLRSPLGDTQYF
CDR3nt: TGTGCCAGCAGCTTACGATCCCCTCTTGGGGATACGCAGTATTTT

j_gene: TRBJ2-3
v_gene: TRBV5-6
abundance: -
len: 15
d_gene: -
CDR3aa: CASNRLQGVADTQYF
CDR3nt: TGTGCCAGCAACCGACTACAGGGTGTCGCAGATACGCAGTATTTT

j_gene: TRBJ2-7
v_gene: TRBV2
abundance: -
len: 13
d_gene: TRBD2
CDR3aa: CASGGLAGVEQYF
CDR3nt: TGTGCCAGCGGGGGACTAGCGGGGGTCGAGCAGTACTTC

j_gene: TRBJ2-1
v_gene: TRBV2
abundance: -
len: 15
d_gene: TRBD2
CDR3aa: CASRYGGSSYNEQFF
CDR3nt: TGTGCCAGCAGGTATGGCGGGAGCTCCTACAATGAGCAGTTCTTC

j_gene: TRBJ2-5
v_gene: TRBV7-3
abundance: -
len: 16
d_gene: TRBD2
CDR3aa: CASSLKTSGGVETQYF
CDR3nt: TGTGCCAGCAGCTTAAAAACTAGCGGGGGAGTAGAGACCCAGTACTTC

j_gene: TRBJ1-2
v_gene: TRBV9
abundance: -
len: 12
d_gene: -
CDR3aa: CASSPGSGGYTF
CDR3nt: TGTGCCAGCAGCCCCGGGAGCGGTGGCTACACCTTC

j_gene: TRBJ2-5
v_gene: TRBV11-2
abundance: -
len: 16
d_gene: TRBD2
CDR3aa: CASSLVASGRQETQYF
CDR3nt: TGTGCCAGCAGCTTAGTTGCTAGCGGAAGACAAGAGACCCAGTACTTC

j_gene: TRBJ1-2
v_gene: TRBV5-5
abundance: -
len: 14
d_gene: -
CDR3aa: CASSPRGTPEGYTF
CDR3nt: TGTGCCAGCAGCCCCCGAGGGACACCGGAGGGCTACACCTTC

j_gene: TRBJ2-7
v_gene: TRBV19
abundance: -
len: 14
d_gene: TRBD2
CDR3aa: CASRSGTSMREQYF
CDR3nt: TGTGCCAGTAGGTCCGGGACTAGTATGCGCGAGCAGTACTTC

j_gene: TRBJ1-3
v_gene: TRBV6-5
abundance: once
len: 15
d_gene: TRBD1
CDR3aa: CASRQQGGSGNTIYF
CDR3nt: TGTGCCAGCAGGCAACAGGGGGGCTCTGGAAACACCATATATTTT

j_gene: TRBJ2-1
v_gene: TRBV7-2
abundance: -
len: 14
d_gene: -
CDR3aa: CASSLDLGALQQFF
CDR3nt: TGTGCCAGCAGCTTAGACCTTGGGGCCCTTCAGCAGTTCTTC

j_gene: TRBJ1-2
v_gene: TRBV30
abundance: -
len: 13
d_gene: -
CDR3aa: CAWSVDSNYGYTF
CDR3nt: TGTGCCTGGAGTGTTGACAGTAACTATGGCTACACCTTC

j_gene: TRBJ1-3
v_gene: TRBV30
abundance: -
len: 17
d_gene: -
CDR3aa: CAWSAPGAGFSGNTIYF
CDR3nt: TGTGCCTGGAGTGCCCCGGGAGCAGGATTCTCTGGAAACACCATATATTTT

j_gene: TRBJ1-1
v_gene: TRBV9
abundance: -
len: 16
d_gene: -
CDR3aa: CASSVTSGGPQTEAFF
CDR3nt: TGTGCCAGCAGCGTAACTAGTGGGGGACCCCAAACTGAAGCTTTCTTT

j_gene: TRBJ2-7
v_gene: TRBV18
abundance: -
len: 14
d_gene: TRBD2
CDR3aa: CASSPLGEGTEQYF
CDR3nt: TGTGCCAGCTCACCACTCGGGGAGGGAACGGAGCAGTACTTC

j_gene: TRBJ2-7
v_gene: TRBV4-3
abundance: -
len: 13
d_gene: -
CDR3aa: CASSQDPRYEQYF
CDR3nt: TGCGCCAGCAGCCAAGATCCCCGATACGAGCAGTACTTC

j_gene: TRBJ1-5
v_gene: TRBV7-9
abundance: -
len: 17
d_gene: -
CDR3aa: CASSLVMTDYSNQPQHF
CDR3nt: TGTGCCAGCAGCTTAGTAATGACGGATTATAGCAATCAGCCCCAGCATTTT

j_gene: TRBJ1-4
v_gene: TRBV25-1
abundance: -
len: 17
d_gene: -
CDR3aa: CASSESMAIPTNEKLFF
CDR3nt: TGTGCCAGCAGTGAATCTATGGCGATACCAACTAATGAAAAACTGTTTTTT

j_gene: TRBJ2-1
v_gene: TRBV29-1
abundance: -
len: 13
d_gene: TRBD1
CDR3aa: CSVTGTGDWEQFF
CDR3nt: TGCAGCGTTACCGGGACAGGGGATTGGGAGCAGTTCTTC

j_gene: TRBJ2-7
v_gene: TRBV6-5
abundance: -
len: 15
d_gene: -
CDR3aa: CASSSPAGYDYEQYF
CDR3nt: TGTGCCAGCAGTTCCCCGGCAGGTTACGACTACGAGCAGTACTTC

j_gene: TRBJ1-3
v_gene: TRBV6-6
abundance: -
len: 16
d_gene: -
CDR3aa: CASSYSRGTSGNTIYF
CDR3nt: TGTGCCAGCAGTTACTCTCGGGGGACCTCTGGAAACACCATATATTTT

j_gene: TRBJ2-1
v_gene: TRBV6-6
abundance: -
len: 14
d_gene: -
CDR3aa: CASSYTGVYNEQFF
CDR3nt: TGTGCCAGCAGTTATACAGGAGTATACAATGAGCAGTTCTTC

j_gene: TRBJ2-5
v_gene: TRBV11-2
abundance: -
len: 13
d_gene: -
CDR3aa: CASSLNLQETQYF
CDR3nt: TGTGCCAGCAGCCTCAACCTTCAAGAGACCCAGTACTTC